The 11 T cell receptor beta chains below come from one sample, sequenced in a study of T cell responses to AZD1222 COVID-19 vaccine. The assay was immunoSEQ multiplex PCR, and TCRdb's table has in-frame clones only and misses some. The sample yields approximately 130,000 clones, about 93% seen once. The sequencing used peripheral blood, collected on day 0 of AZD1222 vaccination. These receptors came from an adult in good health.

The chain employs TRBV10-3 and TRBJ1-5, with D perhaps TRBD1 (5 bases). CDR1 and CDR2 (germline): ENHRY, SYGVKD. V lost 2 bases, J lost 4 bases, and 12 bases lay in between. This CDR3 is built from 15 residues. CDR3 in amino acids: CAISEVGTANQPQHF. DNA of the CDR3: TGTGCCATCAGTGAGGTAGGGACCGCTAATCAGCCCCAGCATTTT.

The DNA for the CDR3 is TGTGCCAGCAGCTTTGGGAACACTGAAGCTTTCTTT. Amino acid sequence: CASSFGNTEAFF. This chain connects TRBV7-9 to TRBJ1-1; D not certain. The CDR3 runs 12 residues. The germline CDR1 and CDR2 sequences are SEHNR and FQNEAQ (reference sequence). V lost 3 bases and J lost 1, with 3 bases in between.

This clone was counted once. The rearrangement uses TRBV10-3 and TRBJ1-1; D might be TRBD1 (6 bases). Trimming took off 6 bases at V and 6 bases at J, with 14 bases between the two ends. The CDR3 consists of 13 residues. In germline, CDR1 is ENHRY, CDR2 SYGVKD. This chain's CDR3 is CAIRTGSSAEAFF. The DNA of the CDR3 is TGTGCCATCAGAACAGGGAGTAGCGCTGAAGCTTTCTTT.

The V gene is TRBV5-4, the J gene TRBJ1-2, with 8 bases matching TRBD1. In germline, CDR1 is SGHNT, CDR2 YYREEE (reference sequence). The CDR3 has 16 residues. Unmatched junction bases numbered 11, after V lost 1 base and J lost 6 bases. The CDR3 DNA sequence: TGTGCCAGCAGCTTGTCAAACAGGGGGTCGGGGGATGGCTACACCTTC. It translates to CASSLSNRGSGDGYTF.

The chain is built from TRBV18 and TRBJ1-2; tentatively, D is TRBD1 (6 bases). Per the germline V gene, CDR1 is KGHSH and CDR2 is LQKENI. The CDR3 covers 13 residues. V shed 6 bases and J shed 3 bases, with 11 bases lying between them. CDR3 bases: TGTGCCAGCTCCGAGGACAGCTACTATGGCTACACCTTC. This gives the protein CASSEDSYYGYTF.

V and J are TRBV10-3 and TRBJ2-3; D ambiguous. CDR3 length: 13 residues. Germline V CDR1 and CDR2: ENHRY, SYGVKD. Trimming cost V 4 bases and J 0 bases, with 5 bases left between them. CDR3 nucleotides: TGTGCCATCAGTGGGGGTAGCACAGATACGCAGTATTTT. Translating gives CAISGGSTDTQYF.

The rearrangement links TRBV5-4 to TRBJ1-1, with D uncertain. The CDR3 loop spans 15 amino acids. Per germline, CDR1 SGHNT and CDR2 YYREEE (reference sequence). The V and J ends lost 0 bases and 0 bases respectively, with 9 bases between them. The CDR3 bases are TGTGCCAGCAGCTTGGACCAGTCTTTGAACACTGAAGCTTTCTTT. This codes for CASSLDQSLNTEAFF.

The V call is TRBV3-1 (or the pseudogene TRBV3-2), the J call TRBJ1-1; 7 nucleotides align to TRBD1. The trim removed 4 bases at V and 9 bases at J, leaving 11 bases unmatched. Germline CDR1 is LGHDT and CDR2 is YNNKEL (reference sequence). The CDR3 runs 14 residues. The CDR3, as DNA: TGTGCCAGCAGCCCCCGGGACAGACTAGAGAAAGCTTTCTTT. Protein product: CASSPRDRLEKAFF.

This chain joins TRBV6-6 and TRBJ2-7, with D unclear. In germline, CDR1 is MNHNY, CDR2 SVGAGI (reference sequence). The CDR3 contains 11 residues. V dropped 7 bases and J dropped 0 bases, with 4 bases sitting between them. CDR3 DNA sequence: TGTGCCAGCATGGGCTCCTACGAGCAGTACTTC. This codes for CASMGSYEQYF.

In regard to this clone: Lacking the conserved final phenylalanine or tryptophan, this CDR3 likely reflects a read error. Because the CDR3's place on the DNA is in doubt, the DNA is left out and the CDR3 is given as listed by TCRdb. V usage is TRBV12-3 or TRBV12-4 and J usage is TRBJ1-3. The CDR3 spans 12 amino acids, including both terminal residues. CDR3 sequence: CASSLEGRPEFG.

The rearrangement joins TRBV20-1 to TRBJ1-1; 8 bases fit TRBD1. The CDR3 contains 13 residues. After removal of 3 bases from V and 6 bases from J, the junction contained 6 bases not matched to a gene. Germline CDR1 is DFQATT and CDR2 is SNEGSKA (reference sequence). The CDR3 here is CSASGQGRAEAFF. CDR3 nucleotide sequence: TGCAGTGCTAGTGGACAGGGCCGGGCTGAAGCTTTCTTT.